The rows below give T cell receptor beta chains drawn from one sample of a study of blood T cell repertoires in COVID-19. Libraries were prepared by immunoSEQ multiplex PCR; TCRdb keeps only in-frame clonotypes and omits some of them. The sample has about 350,000 clones, more than 70% seen once; the top ten hold just over 1%. Sequenced material: PBMCs or T cells enriched from blood (not recorded which). The origin of the receptors is a woman younger than 45 who had been exposed to COVID-19. The CDR3 runs from the conserved cysteine through the conserved F or W. Each record gives: D gene, clone size, V gene, J gene, CDR3 protein, CDR3 DNA. D genes are given only for firm matches. Clone sizes are given selectively: once, few, many, or a class where the clone is expanded.

>TRBD2|-|TRBV11-2|TRBJ2-7
CASSLVASGRTWQYF
TGTGCCAGCAGCTTAGTGGCTAGCGGGAGGACTTGGCAGTACTTC
>-|-|TRBV14|TRBJ2-7
CASSQGQGGLGEQYF
TGTGCCAGCAGCCAGGGGCAGGGCGGTTTGGGCGAGCAGTACTTC
>-|-|TRBV19|TRBJ1-6
CASSIGRGSYNSPLHF
TGTGCCAGTAGTATTGGCAGGGGCTCCTATAATTCACCCCTCCACTTT
>-|-|TRBV28|TRBJ1-1
CASKVRGLNTEAFF
TGTGCCAGCAAGGTCAGGGGTTTGAACACTGAAGCTTTCTTT
>TRBD1|-|TRBV11-2|TRBJ2-7
CASSLYRGYEQYF
TGTGCCAGCAGCTTATACAGGGGATACGAGCAGTACTTC
>-|few|TRBV21-1|TRBJ1-1
CASSNLQIAGGNTEAFF
TGTGCCAGCAGCAATCTTCAGATTGCGGGGGGGAACACTGAAGCTTTCTTT
>TRBD1|-|TRBV5-1|TRBJ1-1
CASSFNRGNHTEAFF
TGCGCCAGCAGCTTCAACAGGGGGAACCACACTGAAGCTTTCTTT
>-|-|TRBV18|TRBJ1-5
CASSPLGYSGQPQHF
TGTGCCAGCTCACCACTGGGGTACAGCGGTCAGCCCCAGCATTTT
>-|-|TRBV6-5|TRBJ1-1
CASSYSDGDTEAFF
TGTGCCAGCAGTTACAGTGACGGGGACACTGAAGCTTTCTTT
>TRBD1|-|TRBV11-2|TRBJ2-7
CASSQPGQGAYEQYF
TGTGCCAGCAGTCAACCGGGACAGGGGGCGTACGAGCAGTACTTC
>-|-|TRBV27|TRBJ1-1
CASSSLEGSLTEAFF
TGTGCCAGCAGTTCCCTCGAGGGTTCATTAACTGAAGCTTTCTTT
>TRBD2|-|TRBV7-3|TRBJ2-1
CASSLVAGGYNEQFF
TGTGCCAGCAGCTTAGTAGCGGGAGGGTACAATGAGCAGTTCTTC
>TRBD2|-|TRBV7-7|TRBJ2-3
CASSPMRGSPDTQYF
TGTGCTAGCAGCCCTATGCGCGGGAGTCCAGATACGCAGTATTTT
>-|-|TRBV5-1|TRBJ1-3
CASSDTGISGNTIYF
TGCGCCAGCAGCGATACCGGGATTTCTGGAAACACCATATATTTT
>-|once|TRBV10-2|TRBJ1-2
CASSEAAGVWDGYTF
TGCGCCAGCAGTGAAGCGGCAGGGGTTTGGGATGGCTACACCTTC
>-|-|TRBV14|TRBJ1-2
CASSHGRGYGYTF
TGTGCCAGCAGCCACGGACGGGGCTATGGCTACACCTTC
>TRBD2|-|TRBV11-3|TRBJ2-1
CASSPGVAGVYNEQFF
TGTGCCAGCAGCCCTGGGGTAGCGGGAGTCTACAATGAGCAGTTCTTC
>-|-|TRBV6-5|TRBJ1-6
CASTRSHYNSPLHF
TGTGCCAGCACCCGGAGTCACTATAATTCACCCCTCCACTTT
>TRBD2|-|TRBV15|TRBJ2-1
CATSRGLAGGQSFEQFF
TGTGCCACCAGCAGGGGACTAGCGGGAGGTCAAAGTTTTGAGCAGTTCTTC
>TRBD1|-|TRBV19|TRBJ1-3
CASKQGAAGNTIYF
TGTGCCAGTAAACAGGGGGCGGCTGGAAACACCATATATTTT
>-|once|TRBV27|TRBJ1-2
CASSLNGRNNYGYTF
TGTGCCAGCAGTTTAAATGGCCGAAACAACTATGGCTACACCTTC
>-|-|TRBV29-1|TRBJ2-1
CSVDGSTYNEQFF
TGCAGCGTTGACGGGAGCACCTACAATGAGCAGTTCTTC
>TRBD1|few|TRBV28|TRBJ1-5
CASSLFTGTGRLDQPQHF
TGTGCCAGCAGTTTATTTACTGGGACAGGGAGACTTGATCAGCCCCAGCATTTT
>TRBD2|-|TRBV2|TRBJ2-7
CASINPTSGTYEQYF
TGTGCCAGCATTAACCCGACTAGCGGAACTTACGAGCAGTACTTC
>TRBD2|-|TRBV27|TRBJ2-1
CASSFLAGNNEQFF
TGTGCCAGCAGTTTCCTAGCGGGAAACAATGAGCAGTTCTTC
>TRBD2|-|TRBV27|TRBJ2-1
CASSHPGLAGVGRDEQFF
TGTGCCAGCAGTCATCCGGGACTAGCGGGAGTGGGGCGCGATGAGCAGTTCTTC
>TRBD1|-|TRBV4-1|TRBJ1-2
CASSQDRQGANQYYGYTF
TGCGCCAGCAGCCAAGACAGACAGGGGGCAAATCAGTACTATGGCTACACCTTC
>-|-|TRBV20-1|TRBJ2-1
CSAGGQNEQFF
TGCAGTGCGGGAGGTCAGAATGAGCAGTTCTTC
>-|-|TRBV18|TRBJ1-5
CASSPRLDQPQHF
TGTGCCAGCTCACCCAGGTTGGATCAGCCCCAGCATTTT
>-|-|TRBV7-7|TRBJ2-1
CASSLAGGGEQFF
TGTGCTAGCAGCTTAGCTGGGGGCGGTGAGCAGTTCTTC
>TRBD1|-|TRBV7-3|TRBJ2-1
CASSSTGGPYNEQFF
TGTGCCAGCAGCTCGACAGGGGGTCCCTACAATGAGCAGTTCTTC
>-|-|TRBV3-1/TRBV3-2|TRBJ2-5
CASSPTVASEETQYF
TGTGCCAGCAGCCCAACGGTCGCTAGCGAAGAGACCCAGTACTTC
>TRBD2|-|TRBV19|TRBJ2-1
CASSPTGLAAAVGSYNEQFF
TGTGCCAGTTCTCCAACGGGACTAGCGGCTGCTGTAGGCTCCTACAATGAGCAGTTCTTC
>TRBD2|-|TRBV23-1|TRBJ2-1
CASRRLRGLAGVDEQFF
TGCGCCAGCAGGCGTTTGAGGGGACTAGCGGGAGTGGATGAGCAGTTCTTC
>-|-|TRBV7-3|TRBJ2-3
CASSLNLALGDTQYF
TGTGCCAGCAGCTTAAACCTAGCGCTGGGAGATACGCAGTATTTT
>TRBD1|-|TRBV3-1/TRBV3-2|TRBJ2-7
CASSHQQGAWVRSYEQYF
TGTGCCAGCAGCCACCAACAGGGGGCCTGGGTTCGCTCCTACGAGCAGTACTTC
>TRBD1|few|TRBV2|TRBJ1-1
CASSLQGANTEAFF
TGTGCCAGCAGCCTACAGGGGGCGAACACTGAAGCTTTCTTT
>-|-|TRBV5-1|TRBJ2-3
CASSLPIDRPGTDTQYF
TGCGCCAGCAGCTTGCCGATCGACAGGCCTGGCACAGATACGCAGTATTTT
>-|-|TRBV6-6|TRBJ2-1
CASTELVNSYNEQFF
TGTGCCAGCACGGAACTAGTCAACTCCTACAATGAGCAGTTCTTC
>TRBD1|few|TRBV10-2|TRBJ2-7
CASMRGRDRGREQYF
TGCGCCAGCATGCGGGGGAGGGACAGGGGGCGTGAGCAGTACTTC
>-|-|TRBV16|TRBJ1-1
CASSQSSGYSTEAFF
TGTGCCAGCAGCCAATCTTCGGGATATAGCACTGAAGCTTTCTTT
>TRBD2|-|TRBV24-1|TRBJ2-7
CATSDTLAGVHEQYF
TGTGCCACCAGTGACACTCTAGCGGGAGTCCACGAGCAGTACTTC
>-|-|TRBV6-5|TRBJ1-1
CASSYTAGMNTEAFF
TGTGCCAGCAGTTACACAGCCGGGATGAACACTGAAGCTTTCTTT
>TRBD1|-|TRBV2|TRBJ1-4
CASTPTGGGGEKLFF
TGTGCCAGCACCCCGACAGGGGGCGGAGGTGAAAAACTGTTTTTT
>TRBD2|once|TRBV7-9|TRBJ2-3
CASSLELAGSTDTQYF
TGTGCCAGCAGCTTAGAACTAGCGGGATCCACAGATACGCAGTATTTT
>-|-|TRBV3-1/TRBV3-2|TRBJ1-5
CASSQMGQRNQPQHF
TGTGCCAGCAGCCAAATGGGGCAAAGGAATCAGCCCCAGCATTTT
>-|-|TRBV19|TRBJ2-6
CASSMRGSGANVLTF
TGTGCCAGTAGTATGAGAGGCTCTGGGGCCAACGTCCTGACTTTC
>-|-|TRBV6-5|TRBJ2-7
CASARQPMLSYEQYF
TGTGCCAGCGCCAGACAGCCTATGCTTTCCTACGAGCAGTACTTC
>TRBD1|-|TRBV5-6|TRBJ1-2
CASSSTGPSYGYTF
TGTGCCAGCAGCTCGACAGGGCCTTCCTATGGCTACACCTTC
>-|-|TRBV18|TRBJ1-3
CASSPRQNSGNTIYF
TGTGCCAGCTCACCACGACAGAATTCTGGAAACACCATATATTTT
>TRBD2|-|TRBV10-2|TRBJ2-1
CASTAGAGYNEQFF
TGCGCCAGCACAGCGGGAGCTGGCTACAATGAGCAGTTCTTC
>TRBD2|-|TRBV5-1|TRBJ2-5
CASSLQRERMKTQYF
TGCGCCAGCAGCTTACAGCGGGAGAGGATGAAGACCCAGTACTTC
>TRBD2|-|TRBV27|TRBJ2-3
CASSPSGRPTDTQYF
TGTGCCAGCAGTCCTAGCGGGAGACCCACAGATACGCAGTATTTT